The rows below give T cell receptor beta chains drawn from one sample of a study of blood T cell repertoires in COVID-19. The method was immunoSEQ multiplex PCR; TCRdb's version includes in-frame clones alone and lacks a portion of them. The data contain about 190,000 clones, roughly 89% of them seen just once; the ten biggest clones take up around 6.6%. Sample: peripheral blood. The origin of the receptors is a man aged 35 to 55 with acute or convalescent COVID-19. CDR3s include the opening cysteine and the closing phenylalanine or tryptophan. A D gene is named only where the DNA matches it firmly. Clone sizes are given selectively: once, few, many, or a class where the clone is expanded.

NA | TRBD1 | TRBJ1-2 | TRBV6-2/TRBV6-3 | CASSYYPTGRFGYTF | TGTGCCAGCAGTTACTACCCGACAGGGAGGTTTGGCTACACCTTC
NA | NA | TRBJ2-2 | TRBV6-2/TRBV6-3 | CASSSILRDTGELFF | TGTGCCAGCAGCTCAATACTCCGGGACACCGGGGAGCTGTTTTTT
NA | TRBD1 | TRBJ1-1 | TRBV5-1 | CASRSGGDHTEAFF | TGCGCCAGCAGGTCAGGGGGCGATCACACTGAAGCTTTCTTT
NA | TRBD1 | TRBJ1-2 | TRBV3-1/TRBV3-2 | CASSQFTGTGVLGYGYTF | TGTGCCAGCAGCCAGTTTACCGGGACAGGGGTCCTCGGCTATGGCTACACCTTC
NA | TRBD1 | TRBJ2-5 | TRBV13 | CASSRDSQETQYF | TGTGCCAGCAGCCGGGACAGCCAAGAGACCCAGTACTTC
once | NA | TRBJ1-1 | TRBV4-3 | CASSQDSGSLNTEAFF | TGCGCCAGCAGCCAAGATTCAGGCAGCTTGAACACTGAAGCTTTCTTT
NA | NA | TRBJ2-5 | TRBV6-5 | CASTRDRAQYF | TGTGCCAGCACCCGGGATCGGGCCCAGTACTTC
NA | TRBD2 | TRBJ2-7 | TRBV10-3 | CAISEGASGGSYEQYF | TGTGCCATCAGTGAAGGGGCTAGCGGGGGCTCCTACGAGCAGTACTTC
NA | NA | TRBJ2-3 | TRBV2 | CASSDYSPAVRSDTQYF | TGTGCCAGCAGTGATTACTCCCCCGCAGTCAGGTCAGATACGCAGTATTTT
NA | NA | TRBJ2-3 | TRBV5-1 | CASSLQANTDTQYF | TGCGCCAGCAGCTTACAGGCGAACACAGATACGCAGTATTTT